This T cell receptor beta chain was identified during a study of OX40 agonist ivuxolimab in advanced cancers. The V end lost 5 bases, the J end lost 1 base, and 11 bases lay between the germline ends. Germline V gene data show CDR1 as LGHNT and CDR2 as FRNRAP. The CDR3 is 15 amino acids. Sequenced by immunoSEQ multiplex PCR; TCRdb stores in-frame clones only, minus some. This table has 50,000 to 65,000 clones, roughly 90% appearing once. The rearrangement joins TRBV12-5 to TRBJ2-2; D possibly corresponds to TRBD1 (7 bases). The origin of this receptor is an adult with an advanced solid tumor such as melanoma, head and neck, liver or kidney cancer. The sample was CD4+ or CD8+ T cells sorted from blood, taken in a trial of the OX40 agonist ivuxolimab. The CDR3 sequence is CASGGGTVNTGELFF. Here the CDR3 DNA reads TGTGCTAGTGGTGGAGGGACAGTGAACACCGGGGAGCTGTTTTTT.